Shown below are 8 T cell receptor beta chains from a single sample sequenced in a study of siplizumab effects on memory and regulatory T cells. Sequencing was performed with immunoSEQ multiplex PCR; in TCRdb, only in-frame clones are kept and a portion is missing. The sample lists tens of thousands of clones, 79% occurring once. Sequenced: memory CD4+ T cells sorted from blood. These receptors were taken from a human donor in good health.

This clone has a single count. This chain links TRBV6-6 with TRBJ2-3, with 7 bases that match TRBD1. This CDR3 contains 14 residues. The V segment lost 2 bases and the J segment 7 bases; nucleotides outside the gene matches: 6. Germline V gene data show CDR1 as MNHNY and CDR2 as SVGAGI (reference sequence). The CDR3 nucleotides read TGTGCCAGCAGTTACGCCACAGGGGTTAATACGCAGTATTTT. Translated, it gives CASSYATGVNTQYF.

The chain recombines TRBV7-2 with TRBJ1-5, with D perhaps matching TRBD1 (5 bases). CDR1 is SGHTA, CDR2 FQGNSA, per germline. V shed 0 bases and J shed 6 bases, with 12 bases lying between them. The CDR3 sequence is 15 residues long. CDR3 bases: TGTGCCAGCAGCTTAGCGGCAGGGATGAGTCAGCCCCAGCATTTT. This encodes CASSLAAGMSQPQHF.

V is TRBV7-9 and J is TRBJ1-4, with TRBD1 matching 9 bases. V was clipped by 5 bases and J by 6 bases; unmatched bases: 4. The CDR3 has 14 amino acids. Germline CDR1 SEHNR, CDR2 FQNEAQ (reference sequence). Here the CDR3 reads CASSARDRDEKLFF. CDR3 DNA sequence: TGTGCCAGCAGCGCCCGGGACAGGGATGAAAAACTGTTTTTT.

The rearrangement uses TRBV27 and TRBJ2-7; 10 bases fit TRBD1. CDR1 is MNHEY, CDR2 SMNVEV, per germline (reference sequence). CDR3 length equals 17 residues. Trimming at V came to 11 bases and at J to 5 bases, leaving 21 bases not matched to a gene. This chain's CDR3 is CAPRLFLRDRGSHEQYF. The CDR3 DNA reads TGTGCCCCCCGATTGTTTTTGCGGGACAGGGGATCCCACGAGCAGTACTTC.

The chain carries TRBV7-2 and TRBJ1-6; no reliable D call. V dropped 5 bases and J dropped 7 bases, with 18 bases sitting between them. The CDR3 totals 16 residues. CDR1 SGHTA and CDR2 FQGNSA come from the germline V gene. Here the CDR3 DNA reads TGTGCCAGCAGCCTCAAACCACGACGGGAGAATTCACCCCTCCACTTT. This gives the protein CASSLKPRRENSPLHF.

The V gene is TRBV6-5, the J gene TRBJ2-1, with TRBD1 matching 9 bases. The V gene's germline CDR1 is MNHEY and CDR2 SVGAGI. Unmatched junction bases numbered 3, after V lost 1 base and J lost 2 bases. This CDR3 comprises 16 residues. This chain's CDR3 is CASSYFRTGAYNEQFF. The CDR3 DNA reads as TGTGCCAGCAGTTACTTCCGGACAGGGGCCTACAATGAGCAGTTCTTC.

The CDR3 loop is CASSLKLAGLSSYEQYF. The CDR3 coding sequence is TGTGCCAGCAGCTTAAAGCTAGCGGGGCTCAGCTCCTACGAGCAGTACTTC. The V call is TRBV7-2, the J call TRBJ2-7, with 9 bases aligning to TRBD2. CDR3 length: 17 residues. Germline V gives CDR1 SGHTA, CDR2 FQGNSA. V lost 2 bases to trimming and J lost 0 bases; unmatched junction nucleotides: 8.

The chain's CDR3 is CASGLTTSGGTDTQYF. CDR3 DNA: TGTGCTAGTGGTTTGACAACTAGCGGGGGAACAGATACGCAGTATTTT. V is TRBV12-5 and J is TRBJ2-3; 11 bases match TRBD2. The CDR3 is 16 amino acids. Germline assignment: CDR1 LGHNT and CDR2 FRNRAP. Trimming at V came to 2 bases and at J to 3 bases, leaving 4 bases not matched to a gene. Filled out from reference TRBV12-5 and TRBJ2-3, the complete variable domain reads DARVTQTPRHKVTEMGQEVTMRCQPILGHNTVFWYRQTMMQGLELLAYFRNRAPLDDSGMPKDRFSAEMPDATLATLKIQPSEPRDSAVYFCASGLTTSGGTDTQYFGPGTRLTVL.